The clone carrying this T cell receptor (beta chain) was seen a single time. The antigen is not known. The PCR made use of 60 Vbeta and 13 Jbeta primers. As processed by the authors: Unique TCR beta chains totaled 80 million to 100 million in a later count, with approximately 10 million of them shared. This table comes from immunoSEQ multiplex PCR, and its TCRdb copy is limited to in-frame clones, with some not included. The D gene and trimming were derived from the DNA, and the V and J assignments and clone size from that table. Here the sample spans about 96,000 clones, around 79% being singletons. The germline gives CDR1 SGHAT, CDR2 FQDESV (reference sequence). This CDR3 comprises 11 residues. The V and J ends lost 5 bases and 8 bases respectively, with 10 bases between them. The data were taken from a study of cytomegalovirus exposure and HLA in healthy donors. Whole-study context: A prior study identified approximately 110 million unique TCR beta sequences from 200 million or so T cells.

Findings and caveats of the study: Common viral pathogens seemed, in a later analysis, to connect with several of the most significant clusters.

The sequence came from an older woman in good health and CMV-seropositive. The source material was PBMCs. V is TRBV11-1 and J is TRBJ2-7; D is ambiguous. The CDR3 DNA follows: TGTGCCAGCAGCGCAGAAATACAGCAGTACTTC. This sequence encodes CASSAEIQQYF.